A selection of T cell receptor beta chains follows, all from one sample in a study of T cell changes during pregnancy in multiple sclerosis. Assay: immunoSEQ multiplex PCR; the TCRdb copy retains only in-frame clones and omits some. This table has approximately 97,000 clones, roughly nine tenths appearing once. Source: peripheral blood, taken in the second trimester of pregnancy. These receptors were collected from a female donor in good health, enrolled as a control in a pregnancy study. Both conserved end residues are part of each CDR3. The order of the fields is clone size, V gene, D gene, J gene, CDR3 DNA, CDR3 protein. D genes are given only for firm matches. Rows may omit the clone size; those that give it use once, few, many or a size class.

clone size: .
V gene: TRBV6-5
D gene: .
J gene: TRBJ1-4
CDR3 DNA: TGTGCCAGCAGTTATACAGGTGAAAAACTGTTTTTT
CDR3 protein: CASSYTGEKLFF

clone size: .
V gene: TRBV28
D gene: TRBD2
J gene: TRBJ2-1
CDR3 DNA: TGTGCCAGCAGTCTATGGACTAGCGGGAGCATGCCTGAGCAGTTCTTC
CDR3 protein: CASSLWTSGSMPEQFF

clone size: .
V gene: TRBV19
D gene: TRBD2
J gene: TRBJ2-1
CDR3 DNA: TGTGCCAGCCAAGCGGGAGGCTCCTACAATGAGCAGTTCTTC
CDR3 protein: CASQAGGSYNEQFF

clone size: .
V gene: TRBV25-1
D gene: TRBD1
J gene: TRBJ1-4
CDR3 DNA: TGTGCCAGCAGTGGGACAGGGGGCAGTCGTGAAAAACTGTTTTTT
CDR3 protein: CASSGTGGSREKLFF

clone size: .
V gene: TRBV28
D gene: .
J gene: TRBJ1-4
CDR3 DNA: TGTGCCAGCAGTTCCCTACCCAATGAAAAACTGTTTTTT
CDR3 protein: CASSSLPNEKLFF

clone size: .
V gene: TRBV9
D gene: .
J gene: TRBJ1-1
CDR3 DNA: TGTGCCAGCAGCGTAGCCGAGGGGGTGAGGGCCGGGAACACTGAAGCTTTCTTT
CDR3 protein: CASSVAEGVRAGNTEAFF

clone size: .
V gene: TRBV5-5
D gene: TRBD1
J gene: TRBJ1-6
CDR3 DNA: TGTGCCAGCAGACGTGGGACAGGGGGAAACAGCTTTAATTCACCCCTCCACTTT
CDR3 protein: CASRRGTGGNSFNSPLHF

clone size: .
V gene: TRBV15
D gene: TRBD1
J gene: TRBJ2-7
CDR3 DNA: TGTGCCACCAGCAGAACAGGGGGCCAGGACGAGCAGTACTTC
CDR3 protein: CATSRTGGQDEQYF

clone size: .
V gene: TRBV2
D gene: TRBD1
J gene: TRBJ1-1
CDR3 DNA: TGTGCCAGCGCCGGGACAGGGAACACTGAAGCTTTCTTT
CDR3 protein: CASAGTGNTEAFF

clone size: .
V gene: TRBV2
D gene: .
J gene: TRBJ2-1
CDR3 DNA: TGTGCCAGCAGCAACAGGGTTTCCTACAATGAGCAGTTCTTC
CDR3 protein: CASSNRVSYNEQFF

clone size: .
V gene: TRBV18
D gene: .
J gene: TRBJ2-5
CDR3 DNA: TGTGCCAGCTCGCAACAGGGATCGGGGTACCAAGAGACCCAGTACTTC
CDR3 protein: CASSQQGSGYQETQYF

clone size: .
V gene: TRBV15
D gene: TRBD1
J gene: TRBJ1-1
CDR3 DNA: TGTGCCACCAGCAGATACCGGGACAGGGTGATCGACACTGAAGCTTTCTTT
CDR3 protein: CATSRYRDRVIDTEAFF

clone size: .
V gene: TRBV5-4
D gene: .
J gene: TRBJ1-1
CDR3 DNA: TGTGCCAGCAGCTTCGGCGGGGGCGTTAGGGCTGAAGCTTTCTTT
CDR3 protein: CASSFGGGVRAEAFF

clone size: .
V gene: TRBV5-1
D gene: TRBD1
J gene: TRBJ1-4
CDR3 DNA: TGCGCCAGCAGCTCCCACAGGGGGGAAAAACTGTTTTTT
CDR3 protein: CASSSHRGEKLFF

clone size: .
V gene: TRBV28
D gene: TRBD2
J gene: TRBJ2-7
CDR3 DNA: TGTGCCAGCAGTTTAGGGACTAGCGGTTACTCCGAGCAGTACTTC
CDR3 protein: CASSLGTSGYSEQYF

clone size: .
V gene: TRBV19
D gene: TRBD1
J gene: TRBJ2-6
CDR3 DNA: TGTGCCAGTAGTCCCCGGACAGGGGCTGGGGCCAACGTCCTGACTTTC
CDR3 protein: CASSPRTGAGANVLTF

clone size: .
V gene: TRBV7-2
D gene: .
J gene: TRBJ2-1
CDR3 DNA: TGTGCCAGCAGCTTAGTGGATAGCCGGAATGAGCAGTTCTTC
CDR3 protein: CASSLVDSRNEQFF

clone size: .
V gene: TRBV25-1
D gene: TRBD1
J gene: TRBJ2-6
CDR3 DNA: TGTGCCAGCAGGGGACAGGCCTCTGGGGCCAACGTCCTGACTTTC
CDR3 protein: CASRGQASGANVLTF

clone size: .
V gene: TRBV18
D gene: .
J gene: TRBJ1-4
CDR3 DNA: TGTGCCAGCTCCCACAGGGAAGGTGAAAAACTGTTTTTT
CDR3 protein: CASSHREGEKLFF

clone size: .
V gene: TRBV30
D gene: TRBD1
J gene: TRBJ2-2
CDR3 DNA: TGTGCCTGGACGTCCGGGACAGTCACCGGGGAGCTGTTTTTT
CDR3 protein: CAWTSGTVTGELFF

clone size: few
V gene: TRBV18
D gene: .
J gene: TRBJ1-1
CDR3 DNA: TGTGCCAGCTCACCACCGCAGGGGAGGAACACTGAAGCTTTCTTT
CDR3 protein: CASSPPQGRNTEAFF

clone size: .
V gene: TRBV18
D gene: .
J gene: TRBJ2-4
CDR3 DNA: TGTGCCAGCTCACCAGGGGAGGACATTCAGTACTTC
CDR3 protein: CASSPGEDIQYF

clone size: .
V gene: TRBV6-1
D gene: .
J gene: TRBJ1-6
CDR3 DNA: TGTGCCAGCAGTGAACAGGGACTTTCACCCCTCCACTTT
CDR3 protein: CASSEQGLSPLHF

clone size: .
V gene: TRBV10-3
D gene: .
J gene: TRBJ1-4
CDR3 DNA: TGTGCCATCAGTGAGTCGAAAGGGACATCTGAAAAACTGTTTTTT
CDR3 protein: CAISESKGTSEKLFF

clone size: .
V gene: TRBV19
D gene: TRBD2
J gene: TRBJ2-2
CDR3 DNA: TGTGCCAGTACCTCAGGAGGACTAGCGGGAGTGGTATCCGGGGAGCTGTTTTTT
CDR3 protein: CASTSGGLAGVVSGELFF

clone size: .
V gene: TRBV19
D gene: TRBD1
J gene: TRBJ1-1
CDR3 DNA: TGTGCCAGTAGTATAGGACAGGGAATGAACACTGAAGCTTTCTTT
CDR3 protein: CASSIGQGMNTEAFF

clone size: .
V gene: TRBV9
D gene: TRBD2
J gene: TRBJ2-2
CDR3 DNA: TGTGCCAGCAGCACCGGGACTATTGGATTCGGGGAGCTGTTTTTT
CDR3 protein: CASSTGTIGFGELFF